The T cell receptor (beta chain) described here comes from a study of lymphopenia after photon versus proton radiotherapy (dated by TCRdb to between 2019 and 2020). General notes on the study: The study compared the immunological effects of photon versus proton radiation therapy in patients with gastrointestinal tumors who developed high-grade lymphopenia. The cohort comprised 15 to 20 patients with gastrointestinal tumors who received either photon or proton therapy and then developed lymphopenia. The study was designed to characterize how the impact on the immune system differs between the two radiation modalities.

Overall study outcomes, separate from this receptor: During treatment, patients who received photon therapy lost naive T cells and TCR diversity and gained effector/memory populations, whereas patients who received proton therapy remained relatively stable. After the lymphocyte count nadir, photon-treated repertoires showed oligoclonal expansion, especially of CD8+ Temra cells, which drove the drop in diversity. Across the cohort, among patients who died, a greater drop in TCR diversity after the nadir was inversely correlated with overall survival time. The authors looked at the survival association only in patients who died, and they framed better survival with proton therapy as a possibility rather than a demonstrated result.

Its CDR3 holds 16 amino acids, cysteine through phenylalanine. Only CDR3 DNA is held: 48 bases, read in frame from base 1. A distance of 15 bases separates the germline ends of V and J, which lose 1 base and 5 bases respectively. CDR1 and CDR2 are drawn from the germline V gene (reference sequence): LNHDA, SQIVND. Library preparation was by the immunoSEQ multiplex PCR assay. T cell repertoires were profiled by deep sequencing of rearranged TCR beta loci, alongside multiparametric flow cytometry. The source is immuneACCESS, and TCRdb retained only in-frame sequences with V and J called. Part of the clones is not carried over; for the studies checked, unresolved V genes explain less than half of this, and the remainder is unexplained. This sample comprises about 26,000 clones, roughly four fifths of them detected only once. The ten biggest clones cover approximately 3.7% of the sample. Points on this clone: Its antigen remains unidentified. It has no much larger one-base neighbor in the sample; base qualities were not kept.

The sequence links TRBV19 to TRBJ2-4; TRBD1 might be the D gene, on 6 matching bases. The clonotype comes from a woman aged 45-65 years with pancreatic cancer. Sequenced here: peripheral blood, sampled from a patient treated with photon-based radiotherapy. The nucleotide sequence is TGTGCCAGTAGTATAGGGGCAAGGGGGACCCAAAACATTCAGTACTTC. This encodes CASSIGARGTQNIQYF.